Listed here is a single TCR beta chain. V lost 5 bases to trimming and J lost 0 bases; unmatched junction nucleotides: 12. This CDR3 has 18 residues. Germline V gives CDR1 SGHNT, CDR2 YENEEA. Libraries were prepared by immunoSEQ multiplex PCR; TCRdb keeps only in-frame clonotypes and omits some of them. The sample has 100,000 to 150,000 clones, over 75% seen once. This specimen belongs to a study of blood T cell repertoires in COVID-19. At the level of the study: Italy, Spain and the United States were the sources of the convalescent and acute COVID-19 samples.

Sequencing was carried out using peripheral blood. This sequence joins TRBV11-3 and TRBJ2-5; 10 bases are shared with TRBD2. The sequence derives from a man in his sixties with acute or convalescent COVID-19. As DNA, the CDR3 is TGTGCCAGCAGCCCAGAAACAAAACTAGCGGGGTACCAAGAGACCCAGTACTTC. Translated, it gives CASSPETKLAGYQETQYF. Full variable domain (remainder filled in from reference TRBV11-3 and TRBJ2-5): EAGVVQSPRYKIIEKKQPVAFWCNPISGHNTLYWYLQNLGQGPELLIRYENEEAVDDSQLPKDRFSAERLKGVDSTLKIQPAELGDSAVYLCASSPETKLAGYQETQYFGPGTRLLVL.